This T cell receptor beta chain was documented in a study of early T cells in non-severe SARS-CoV-2 infection. Study at large: From unsorted whole blood, bulk RNA was sequenced, and the chains remained unpaired.

Notes on the study in general: A preference for anti-spike CD8 responses marked VDJdb matching, which missed private and CD4 specificities.

About this clonotype itself: Its antigen is as yet unknown.

Separate cDNA molecules each had unique molecular identifiers attached to them. MiXCR, applied by TCRdb to the 5' RACE reads, yields one record per CDR3 protein. The sample records approximately 81,000 distinct CDR3 sequences, about 6.5% being singletons. The clonotype was recovered from an adult who was a healthcare worker with PCR-confirmed SARS-CoV-2 infection or an uninfected control (not recorded which). Specimen: whole blood.

CDR3 nucleotides: TGTGCCAGTAGTAACGGAGTCTTTAGCAATCAGCCCCAGCATTTT. Protein product: CASSNGVFSNQPQHF. The chain couples TRBV19 to TRBJ1-5; no clear D. Trimming cost V 4 bases and J 0 bases, with 10 bases left between them. This CDR3 comprises 15 residues. CDR1 is LNHDA and CDR2 is SQIVND in the germline V gene (reference sequence).